These T cell receptor beta chains were read from a single sample in a study of blood T cells in healthy people across ages. TCRdb re-called the 5' RACE reads with MiXCR, one entry per CDR3 protein. The data contain hundreds of thousands of distinct CDR3 sequences, 21% of them singletons. Sequencing was performed on blood. The receptor set was obtained from a man in his 70s in good health. The CDR3 runs from the conserved cysteine through the conserved F or W. A D gene is named only where the DNA matches it firmly. Clone size, where shown, is once, few, many, or a class for clones that have expanded.

CDR3 DNA,CDR3 protein,D gene,J gene,clone size,V gene
TGTGCCAGCAGCTTAGTGGGCCAAATGACCCAGTACTTC,CASSLVGQMTQYF,-,TRBJ2-5,-,TRBV7-2
TGTGCCAGCAGCTTGGGGCGGGAGTCCTACAATGAGCAGTTCTTC,CASSLGRESYNEQFF,TRBD2,TRBJ2-1,few,TRBV7-2
TGTGCCAGCAGCTTAGGAGCGGGGCACTACAATGAGCAGTTCTTC,CASSLGAGHYNEQFF,TRBD2,TRBJ2-1,-,TRBV7-8
TGTGCCAGCAGTGCCACGGGGTCCCAAGAGACCCAGTACTTC,CASSATGSQETQYF,-,TRBJ2-5,once,TRBV6-6
TGTGCCAGCAGCTTCCAGGGTTCCCAAGAGACCCAGTACTTC,CASSFQGSQETQYF,-,TRBJ2-5,-,TRBV7-2
TGTGCCTGGAGTGGAGTAGCGCAAGAGACCCAGTACTTC,CAWSGVAQETQYF,-,TRBJ2-5,-,TRBV30
TGTGCCAGCAGCTCACAGGGCACTAGAGCCTACAATGAGCAGTTCTTC,CASSSQGTRAYNEQFF,-,TRBJ2-1,-,TRBV5-6
TGCAGTGCAAGGGGACTTATGAACACCGGGGAGCTGTTTTTT,CSARGLMNTGELFF,-,TRBJ2-2,once,TRBV20-1
TGTGCCAGCAGAACTCAAAGGTTGTCGGGTAGGGAGACCCAGTACTTC,CASRTQRLSGRETQYF,-,TRBJ2-5,-,TRBV28
TGTGCCAGCAGTTTCCCTAGGGGGCACACTAATGAAAAACTGTTTTTT,CASSFPRGHTNEKLFF,TRBD1,TRBJ1-4,many,TRBV28
TGCGCCAGCAGCACCAACAGGGGGCTTGAGACCCAGTACTTC,CASSTNRGLETQYF,TRBD1,TRBJ2-5,few,TRBV5-1
TGTGCCAGCAGTGCCTCGCGGGGGAACACCGGGGAGCTGTTTTTT,CASSASRGNTGELFF,-,TRBJ2-2,few,TRBV6-1
TGTGCCAGCAGTTTACAGAGACTAGCGGGAGGGGTTACCTCCTACGAGCAGTACTTC,CASSLQRLAGGVTSYEQYF,TRBD2,TRBJ2-7,-,TRBV27
TGTGCCAGCAGACCTAGCGGTCATTTAGCCAAAAACATTCAGTACTTC,CASRPSGHLAKNIQYF,TRBD2,TRBJ2-4,many,TRBV12-3/TRBV12-4
TGTGCCAGCAGCCCCCTGGGCAGGGGAGACACTGAAGCTTTCTTT,CASSPLGRGDTEAFF,-,TRBJ1-1,few,TRBV7-3
TGTGCCAGCAGTCCAACCGGCGGGAGGGAACAAGAGACCCAGTACTTC,CASSPTGGREQETQYF,TRBD2,TRBJ2-5,few,TRBV27
TGTGCCAGCAGTTTATGGGGCAGCATGAACACTGAAGCTTTCTTT,CASSLWGSMNTEAFF,-,TRBJ1-1,-,TRBV28
TGCAGTGCCGGCGGAGGCGGGAGTAACTACGAGCAGTACTTC,CSAGGGGSNYEQYF,TRBD2,TRBJ2-7,-,TRBV20-1
TGCGCCAGCAAGGGGGGTGTGGAGAGGGGACAAGAGACCCAGTACTTC,CASKGGVERGQETQYF,-,TRBJ2-5,few,TRBV5-1
TGTGCTAGTGGTTTGGCTCTAGCGGGAGGGGCGAGGAATGAGCAGTTCTTC,CASGLALAGGARNEQFF,TRBD2,TRBJ2-1,few,TRBV12-5
TGTGCCAGCAGTTTAGGTGTCAGGTTCGGCCAGTACTTC,CASSLGVRFGQYF,-,TRBJ2-5,few,TRBV12-3/TRBV12-4
TGTGCCAGCAGCGTAGGGGCCCTAGCGGGAGCCCGCACAGATACGCAGTATTTT,CASSVGALAGARTDTQYF,TRBD2,TRBJ2-3,few,TRBV9
TGCAGTGCCACAGGGGTTTCCTACAATGAGCAGTTCTTC,CSATGVSYNEQFF,TRBD1,TRBJ2-1,-,TRBV20-1
TGTGCCAGCAGTGAAGTGGGGACAGGGTCTGATGGCTACACCTTC,CASSEVGTGSDGYTF,TRBD1,TRBJ1-2,-,TRBV2
TGTGCCAGCAGTTACACCGGGACAGGGGCCTACGAGCAGTACTTC,CASSYTGTGAYEQYF,TRBD1,TRBJ2-7,-,TRBV6-2/TRBV6-3
TGTGCCAGCAACCAGTGGACAATTCCTAACGAGCAGTACTTC,CASNQWTIPNEQYF,-,TRBJ2-7,few,TRBV3-1
TGTGCCAGCAGTTCAACCGGGACAGGGGGACTCGAGCAGTACTTC,CASSSTGTGGLEQYF,TRBD1,TRBJ2-7,few,TRBV28
TGTGCCAGCAGCCGGGCGACCGCGGGAGGAGTGCGAAAGCAGTACTTC,CASSRATAGGVRKQYF,TRBD2,TRBJ2-7,few,TRBV3-1
TGTGCCAGCAGTAGGACGGCGGGGGTCTCCTACGAGCAGTACTTC,CASSRTAGVSYEQYF,TRBD2,TRBJ2-7,few,TRBV6-2/TRBV6-3
TGTGCCAGCAGCCAAGACAGGGGGCCAGAAAAACTGTTTTTT,CASSQDRGPEKLFF,TRBD1,TRBJ1-4,-,TRBV25-1
TGTGCCATCGGAGGGGGCGATCATGAAAAACTGTTTTTT,CAIGGGDHEKLFF,TRBD1,TRBJ1-4,-,TRBV10-3
TGTGCCAGCAGTTCCGAATCGGGACTAGCGGGAGGGCACGATGAGCAGTTCTTC,CASSSESGLAGGHDEQFF,TRBD2,TRBJ2-1,few,TRBV12-3/TRBV12-4
TGTGCCAGCTCACCTCTAAGCGGGGACAGCACAGATACGCAGTATTTT,CASSPLSGDSTDTQYF,TRBD2,TRBJ2-3,many,TRBV18
TGCAGCCTTCGGACAGGGCCAAGCAATCAGCCCCAGCATTTT,CSLRTGPSNQPQHF,TRBD1,TRBJ1-5,few,TRBV20-1
TGTGCCAGCAGCTTAGAGGGCAGGAACCCCTACGAGCAGTACTTC,CASSLEGRNPYEQYF,-,TRBJ2-7,-,TRBV7-8
TGTGCCAGCAGCTTTGGGAAGAAAGAGACCCAGTACTTC,CASSFGKKETQYF,-,TRBJ2-5,-,TRBV7-3
TGCAGTGCGGCGAGGGACAGCATGAACACTGAAGCTTTCTTT,CSAARDSMNTEAFF,TRBD1,TRBJ1-1,-,TRBV20-1
TGCGCCAGCAGCCAAGATCTGGGGTACTACGAGCAGTACTTC,CASSQDLGYYEQYF,-,TRBJ2-7,many,TRBV4-3
TGCGCCAGCAGCCCCACAGCGGCGAGGGCTCGGGAGACCCAGTACTTC,CASSPTAARARETQYF,-,TRBJ2-5,few,TRBV4-1
TGCGCCAGCAGCTTAGTAGCGGGATACAATGAGCAGTTCTTC,CASSLVAGYNEQFF,TRBD2,TRBJ2-1,-,TRBV5-1
TGTGCCAGCCGTAGGGGGATTAATGAAAAACTGTTTTTT,CASRRGINEKLFF,-,TRBJ1-4,-,TRBV28
TGTGCCATCAGTCCCGGGACAGGGAAGTATGGCTACACCTTC,CAISPGTGKYGYTF,TRBD1,TRBJ1-2,few,TRBV10-3
TGTGCCAGCAGCCGCGGACAGCAATCTCGTCGAGAGACCCAGTACTTC,CASSRGQQSRRETQYF,-,TRBJ2-5,few,TRBV14
TGTGCCAGCAAGACAGGGAAGGGCACTGAAGCTTTCTTT,CASKTGKGTEAFF,TRBD1,TRBJ1-1,-,TRBV12-3/TRBV12-4
TGTGCCAGCAGCTTGCAAGACCGGGGCCAGAACACTGAAGCTTTCTTT,CASSLQDRGQNTEAFF,-,TRBJ1-1,-,TRBV5-5
TGCAGTGCTAGAGATCGAGCGACCCTGAGCCCCAATGAGCAGTTCTTC,CSARDRATLSPNEQFF,-,TRBJ2-1,-,TRBV20-1
TGCGCCAGCAGTGAAACCGGGACTAGTCGAAATGAGCAGTTCTTC,CASSETGTSRNEQFF,TRBD2,TRBJ2-1,-,TRBV10-1
TGTGCCAGCAGTTCAGCGGCGACAGGGGCCCAGTTCTTC,CASSSAATGAQFF,TRBD1,TRBJ2-1,few,TRBV12-3/TRBV12-4
TGTGCCAGCAGTGAGGGACAGGGGAACGGCTATGGCTACACCTTC,CASSEGQGNGYGYTF,TRBD1,TRBJ1-2,few,TRBV2
TGTGCCAGCAGCCCCGGGACTAGCAGGGGGGAGCTGTTTTTT,CASSPGTSRGELFF,TRBD2,TRBJ2-2,few,TRBV7-2
TGCAGCGTTGACCCAGGAGGACAGAGAAACACCGGGGAGCTGTTTTTT,CSVDPGGQRNTGELFF,-,TRBJ2-2,-,TRBV29-1
TGCAGTGCTAGAGACCCCGGGGCATCGAGTGAAAAACTGTTTTTT,CSARDPGASSEKLFF,-,TRBJ1-4,few,TRBV20-1
TGTGCCAGTAGTAATAGCGGCATAGCCAAAAACATTCAGTACTTC,CASSNSGIAKNIQYF,-,TRBJ2-4,few,TRBV19
TGTGCCAGCAGTTACTCCACCGGGACTAGCTCAGATACGCAGTATTTT,CASSYSTGTSSDTQYF,TRBD2,TRBJ2-3,few,TRBV6-5
TGTGCCAGCAGGGCCCCATGGGATAGAAACATTCAGTACTTC,CASRAPWDRNIQYF,-,TRBJ2-4,many,TRBV28
TGTGCCAGCAGCCACGATGGCCTTTACGAGCAGTACTTC,CASSHDGLYEQYF,-,TRBJ2-7,few,TRBV27
TGTGCCAGCAGTTTAAGTAGGTCCTATGGCTACACCTTC,CASSLSRSYGYTF,-,TRBJ1-2,few,TRBV12-3/TRBV12-4
TGCAGCGGGGGACTAGCTCAAGAGACCCAGTACTTC,CSGGLAQETQYF,TRBD2,TRBJ2-5,few,TRBV20-1
TGTGCCAGCAGTCAGGTTTACGGGGCCGGGGAGCTGTTTTTT,CASSQVYGAGELFF,-,TRBJ2-2,many,TRBV27
TGTGCCAGCAGTTCGCTAGCGGGAGCTTGGAATGAGCAGTTCTTC,CASSSLAGAWNEQFF,TRBD2,TRBJ2-1,many,TRBV5-5